This entry features one TCR beta chain sequence. A much larger clone sits a single nucleotide away, making a read error possible. A read error is likely, as this CDR3 ends without the conserved phenylalanine or tryptophan. This sample's RNA came from whole unsorted tissue. More than 3 cm separated this lung sample from the edge of the tumor. CDR3 length: 13 residues. From germline, CDR1 is DFQATT and CDR2 SNEGSKA (reference sequence). V was trimmed by 6 bases and J by 8 bases, leaving 17 bases between them. The sample comes from a study of tumor and adjacent non-tumor tissue in lung cancer. On the study more broadly: The cohort had roughly 12 adenocarcinoma, a couple of squamous cell and 1 small cell patients.

TCRbeta libraries were built with three rounds of nested PCR, modified from ARM-PCR. TCRdb redid the calling of the multiplex PCR reads with MiXCR, one entry per CDR3 protein. The profile shows some 80,000 distinct CDR3 sequences, 65% to 80% of them singletons. The V gene is TRBV20-1, the J gene TRBJ2-1, with D unresolved. This sequence was found in a woman aged 45-59 years with non-small cell lung cancer. The sequenced material came from distant non-tumor lung tissue. The CDR3 is CSANSWVVDEQFI. CDR3 DNA: TGCAGTGCCAATAGCTGGGTGGTGGATGAGCAGTTCATC.